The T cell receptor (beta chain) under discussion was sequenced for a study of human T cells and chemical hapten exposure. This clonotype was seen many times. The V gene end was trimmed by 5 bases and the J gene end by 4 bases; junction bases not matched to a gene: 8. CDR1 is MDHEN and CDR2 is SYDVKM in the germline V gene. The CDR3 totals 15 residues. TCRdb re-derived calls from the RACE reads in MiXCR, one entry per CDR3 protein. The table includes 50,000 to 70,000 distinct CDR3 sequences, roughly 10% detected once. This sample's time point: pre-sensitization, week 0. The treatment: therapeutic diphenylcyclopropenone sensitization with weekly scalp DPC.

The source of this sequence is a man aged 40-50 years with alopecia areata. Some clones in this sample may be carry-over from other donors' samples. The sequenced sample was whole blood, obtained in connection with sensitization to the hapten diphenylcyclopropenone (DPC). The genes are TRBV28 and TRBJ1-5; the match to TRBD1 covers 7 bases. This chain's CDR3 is CASSQQGIGNQPQHF. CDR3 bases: TGTGCCAGCAGTCAACAGGGGATAGGGAATCAGCCCCAGCATTTT. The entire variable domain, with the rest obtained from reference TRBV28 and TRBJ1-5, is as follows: DVKVTQSSRYLVKRTGEKVFLECVQDMDHENMFWYRQDPGLGLRLIYFSYDVKMKEKGDIPEGYSVSREKKERFSLILESASTNQTSMYLCASSQQGIGNQPQHFGDGTRLSIL.